These 16 T cell receptor beta chains were all obtained from the same sample, sequenced in a study of blood T cell repertoires in COVID-19. The repertoire was sequenced with immunoSEQ multiplex PCR; TCRdb's copy has only in-frame clones and lacks some. The data contain about 210,000 clones, more than 70% of them singletons. The sequencing sample was made of peripheral blood. The receptors shown here come from a woman aged 45-60 years with acute or convalescent COVID-19.

The gene calls are TRBV28 and TRBJ2-3; 7 nucleotides align to TRBD2. The CDR3 covers 15 residues. Germline CDR1 reads MDHEN; CDR2 reads SYDVKM. Trimming took 7 bases from V and 2 from J; bases not matched to a gene: 9. The chain's CDR3 is CASTLGGSFTDTQYF. The CDR3 nucleotides are TGTGCCAGCACCCTTGGCGGGAGTTTCACAGATACGCAGTATTTT.

J is TRBJ1-2 and V is TRBV24-1; TRBD1 might be the D (5 bases). The germline V gene has CDR1 KGHDR and CDR2 SFDVKD. CDR3 length: 12 amino acids. The V gene lost 4 bases and the J gene lost 6 bases, with 8 bases spanning the gap. The CDR3 nucleotides are TGTGCCACCAGTGAAGGGGTAGATGGCTACACCTTC. This encodes CATSEGVDGYTF.

This chain connects TRBV2 to TRBJ2-5; D possibly corresponds to TRBD1 (7 bases). Trimming cost V 5 bases and J 5 bases, with 18 bases left between them. This CDR3 is 15 amino acids long. Germline V gene sequence: CDR1 SNHLY, CDR2 FYNNEI. In DNA, the CDR3 is TGTGCCAGCAGTCCGACAGGGAGGATGTTTGAGACCCAGTACTTC. Amino acid sequence: CASSPTGRMFETQYF. The full variable domain, completed using reference TRBV2 and TRBJ2-5, is EPEVTQTPSHQVTQMGQEVILRCVPISNHLYFYWYRQILGQKVEFLVSFYNNEISEKSEIFDDQFSVERPDGSNFTLKIRSTKLEDSAMYFCASSPTGRMFETQYFGPGTRLLVL.

The gene calls are TRBV6-4 and TRBJ2-3, with 8 nucleotides matching TRBD2. The V gene's germline CDR1 is MRHNA and CDR2 SNTAGT. With V trimmed by 0 bases and J by 4 bases, 6 bases remained unmatched. The CDR3 covers 16 residues. The CDR3 reads CASSDSGVSGADTQYF. In DNA form, the CDR3 reads TGTGCCAGCAGTGACTCGGGGGTTAGCGGGGCAGATACGCAGTATTTT.

The rearrangement links TRBV2 to TRBJ2-7; 7 bases line up with TRBD1. CDR1 is SNHLY and CDR2 is FYNNEI in the germline V gene. The CDR3 is 14 amino acids. V gave up 6 bases and J gave up 4 bases; unmatched junction bases: 9. Here the CDR3 reads CASRAGTAGYEQYF. CDR3 in DNA: TGTGCCAGCAGGGCCGGGACAGCAGGGTACGAGCAGTACTTC.

The rearrangement links TRBV5-5 to TRBJ2-3; D is unclear. The CDR3 extends over 15 amino acids. The V and J ends lost 1 base and 2 bases respectively, with 11 bases between them. CDR1 and CDR2 (germline): SGHKS, YYEKEE (reference sequence). The CDR3 protein is CASSLLIGSTDTQYF. Here the CDR3 DNA reads TGTGCCAGCAGCTTGCTTATTGGCTCCACAGATACGCAGTATTTT.

About this clone itself: This same CDR3 is encoded by further DNA sequences in the sample. CDR3 DNA sequence: TGTGCCAGCAGTCTCGGTGGTACCCAGTACTTC. It translates to CASSLGGTQYF. The V gene is TRBV27, the J gene TRBJ2-5; the D is unclear. V dropped 5 bases and J dropped 8 bases, with 9 bases sitting between them. Germline CDR1 MNHEY, CDR2 SMNVEV (reference sequence). The CDR3 spans 11 residues.

This clone was picked up one time. The rearrangement links TRBV19 to TRBJ1-2; D is perhaps TRBD1 (5 bases). CDR3 length equals 16 residues. V lost 2 bases to trimming and J lost 8 bases, with 21 bases between them. Germline CDR1 is LNHDA and CDR2 is SQIVND (reference sequence). CDR3: CASSIMPWGGAKGYTF. CDR3 bases: TGTGCCAGTAGTATAATGCCCTGGGGAGGGGCTAAGGGCTACACCTTC. Filled out from reference TRBV19 and TRBJ1-2, the complete variable domain reads DGGITQSPKYLFRKEGQNVTLSCEQNLNHDAMYWYRQDPGQGLRLIYYSQIVNDFQKGDIAEGYSVSREKKESFPLTVTSAQKNPTAFYLCASSIMPWGGAKGYTFGSGTRLTVV.

The rearrangement joins TRBV29-1 to TRBJ2-5; no definite D call. The CDR3 has 13 amino acids. CDR1 is SQVTM, CDR2 ANQGSEA, per germline. The V end was cut by 3 bases, the J end by 1 base, with 9 bases between. CDR3 DNA: TGCAGCGTTGAGTCTACAGTCCAAGAGACCCAGTACTTC. Protein product: CSVESTVQETQYF.

This chain connects TRBV10-1 to TRBJ2-3; D perhaps matches TRBD2 (6 bases). Per the germline V gene, CDR1 is WNHNN and CDR2 is SYGVQD (reference sequence). The CDR3 has 13 residues. With 2 bases removed from V and 8 bases from J, the gap between germline ends came to 11 bases. DNA of the CDR3: TGCGCCAGCAGTGAGAGCGGCGGGATTACGCAGTATTTT. Its protein is CASSESGGITQYF.

The chain recombines TRBV11-2 with TRBJ2-2; possibly TRBD1 for D (5 bases). Germline V gives CDR1 SGHAT, CDR2 FQNNGV. This CDR3 region has 14 residues. Between the trimmed V and J ends, which lost 3 bases and 5 bases, there was a span of 10 bases. The CDR3 region is CASSFRQLTGELFF. DNA of the CDR3: TGTGCCAGCAGCTTCAGACAGTTAACCGGGGAGCTGTTTTTT. Full variable domain (outside the CDR3, taken from reference TRBV11-2 and TRBJ2-2): EAGVAQSPRYKIIEKRQSVAFWCNPISGHATLYWYQQILGQGPKLLIQFQNNGVVDDSQLPKDRFSAERLKGVDSTLKIQPAKLEDSAVYLCASSFRQLTGELFFGEGSRLTVL.

The chain has TRBV13 and TRBJ1-5; a possible D gene is TRBD1 (5 bases). The CDR3 totals 16 residues. Trimming cost V 3 bases and J 0 bases, with 12 bases left between them. Germline V CDR1 and CDR2: PRHDT, FYEKMQ (reference sequence). For the CDR3, the DNA is TGTGCCAGCAGCTTGAAGGGGTCGGGTAGCAATCAGCCCCAGCATTTT. This encodes CASSLKGSGSNQPQHF.

CDR3 DNA: TGTGCCAGCAGGGCAGGGGCTCAGCCCCAGCATTTT. It is translated as CASRAGAQPQHF. This rearrangement joins TRBV28 to TRBJ1-5; tentatively, D is TRBD1 (6 bases). V lost 6 bases and J lost 6, with 9 bases in between. The CDR3 sequence is 12 residues long. Germline V lookup: CDR1 MDHEN, CDR2 SYDVKM.

This chain joins TRBV27 and TRBJ1-5, with 8 bases that match TRBD1. From germline, CDR1 is MNHEY and CDR2 SMNVEV (reference sequence). V dropped 6 bases and J dropped 4; count of bases not matched to a gene: 5. The CDR3 extends over 14 amino acids. The CDR3 DNA follows: TGTGCCAGCAGCTACGGGACAGGTAATCAGCCCCAGCATTTT. Protein product: CASSYGTGNQPQHF.

The rearrangement joins TRBV5-5 to TRBJ2-3; 8 bases fit TRBD1. Trimming cost V 0 bases and J 4 bases; bases outside gene matches: 4. The CDR3 spans 15 residues. Germline V gene lookup returns CDR1 SGHKS and CDR2 YYEKEE (reference sequence). CDR3 protein: CASSLVGQVSDTQYF. The CDR3 DNA follows: TGTGCCAGCAGCTTGGTGGGACAGGTATCAGATACGCAGTATTTT. Full variable domain (outside the CDR3, taken from reference TRBV5-5 and TRBJ2-3): DAGVTQSPTHLIKTRGQQVTLRCSPISGHKSVSWYQQVLGQGPQFIFQYYEKEERGRGNFPDRFSARQFPNYSSELNVNALLLGDSALYLCASSLVGQVSDTQYFGPGTRLTVL.

This chain uses TRBV19 with TRBJ1-1; 8 bases match TRBD1. The V segment lost 5 bases and the J segment 0 bases; nucleotides outside the gene matches: 11. The CDR3 is 17 amino acids. Germline V gene lookup returns CDR1 LNHDA and CDR2 SQIVND (reference sequence). The CDR3 protein is CASSPLGQGGLNTEAFF. CDR3 bases: TGTGCCAGTAGTCCATTAGGACAGGGAGGTTTGAACACTGAAGCTTTCTTT.